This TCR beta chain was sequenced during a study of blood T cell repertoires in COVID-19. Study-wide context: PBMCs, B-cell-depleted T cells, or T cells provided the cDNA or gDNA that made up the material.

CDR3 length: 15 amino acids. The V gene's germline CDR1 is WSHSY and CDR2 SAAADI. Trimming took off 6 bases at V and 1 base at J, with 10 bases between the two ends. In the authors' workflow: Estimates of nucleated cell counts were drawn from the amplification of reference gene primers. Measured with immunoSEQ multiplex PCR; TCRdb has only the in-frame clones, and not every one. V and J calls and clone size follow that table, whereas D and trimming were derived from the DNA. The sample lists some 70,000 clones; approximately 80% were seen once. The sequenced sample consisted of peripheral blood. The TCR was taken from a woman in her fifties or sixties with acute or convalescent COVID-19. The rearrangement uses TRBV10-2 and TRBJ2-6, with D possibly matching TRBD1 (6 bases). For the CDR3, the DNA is TGCGCCAGCAGCGCCACAGGGTCTGGGGCCAACGTCCTGACTTTC. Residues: CASSATGSGANVLTF.